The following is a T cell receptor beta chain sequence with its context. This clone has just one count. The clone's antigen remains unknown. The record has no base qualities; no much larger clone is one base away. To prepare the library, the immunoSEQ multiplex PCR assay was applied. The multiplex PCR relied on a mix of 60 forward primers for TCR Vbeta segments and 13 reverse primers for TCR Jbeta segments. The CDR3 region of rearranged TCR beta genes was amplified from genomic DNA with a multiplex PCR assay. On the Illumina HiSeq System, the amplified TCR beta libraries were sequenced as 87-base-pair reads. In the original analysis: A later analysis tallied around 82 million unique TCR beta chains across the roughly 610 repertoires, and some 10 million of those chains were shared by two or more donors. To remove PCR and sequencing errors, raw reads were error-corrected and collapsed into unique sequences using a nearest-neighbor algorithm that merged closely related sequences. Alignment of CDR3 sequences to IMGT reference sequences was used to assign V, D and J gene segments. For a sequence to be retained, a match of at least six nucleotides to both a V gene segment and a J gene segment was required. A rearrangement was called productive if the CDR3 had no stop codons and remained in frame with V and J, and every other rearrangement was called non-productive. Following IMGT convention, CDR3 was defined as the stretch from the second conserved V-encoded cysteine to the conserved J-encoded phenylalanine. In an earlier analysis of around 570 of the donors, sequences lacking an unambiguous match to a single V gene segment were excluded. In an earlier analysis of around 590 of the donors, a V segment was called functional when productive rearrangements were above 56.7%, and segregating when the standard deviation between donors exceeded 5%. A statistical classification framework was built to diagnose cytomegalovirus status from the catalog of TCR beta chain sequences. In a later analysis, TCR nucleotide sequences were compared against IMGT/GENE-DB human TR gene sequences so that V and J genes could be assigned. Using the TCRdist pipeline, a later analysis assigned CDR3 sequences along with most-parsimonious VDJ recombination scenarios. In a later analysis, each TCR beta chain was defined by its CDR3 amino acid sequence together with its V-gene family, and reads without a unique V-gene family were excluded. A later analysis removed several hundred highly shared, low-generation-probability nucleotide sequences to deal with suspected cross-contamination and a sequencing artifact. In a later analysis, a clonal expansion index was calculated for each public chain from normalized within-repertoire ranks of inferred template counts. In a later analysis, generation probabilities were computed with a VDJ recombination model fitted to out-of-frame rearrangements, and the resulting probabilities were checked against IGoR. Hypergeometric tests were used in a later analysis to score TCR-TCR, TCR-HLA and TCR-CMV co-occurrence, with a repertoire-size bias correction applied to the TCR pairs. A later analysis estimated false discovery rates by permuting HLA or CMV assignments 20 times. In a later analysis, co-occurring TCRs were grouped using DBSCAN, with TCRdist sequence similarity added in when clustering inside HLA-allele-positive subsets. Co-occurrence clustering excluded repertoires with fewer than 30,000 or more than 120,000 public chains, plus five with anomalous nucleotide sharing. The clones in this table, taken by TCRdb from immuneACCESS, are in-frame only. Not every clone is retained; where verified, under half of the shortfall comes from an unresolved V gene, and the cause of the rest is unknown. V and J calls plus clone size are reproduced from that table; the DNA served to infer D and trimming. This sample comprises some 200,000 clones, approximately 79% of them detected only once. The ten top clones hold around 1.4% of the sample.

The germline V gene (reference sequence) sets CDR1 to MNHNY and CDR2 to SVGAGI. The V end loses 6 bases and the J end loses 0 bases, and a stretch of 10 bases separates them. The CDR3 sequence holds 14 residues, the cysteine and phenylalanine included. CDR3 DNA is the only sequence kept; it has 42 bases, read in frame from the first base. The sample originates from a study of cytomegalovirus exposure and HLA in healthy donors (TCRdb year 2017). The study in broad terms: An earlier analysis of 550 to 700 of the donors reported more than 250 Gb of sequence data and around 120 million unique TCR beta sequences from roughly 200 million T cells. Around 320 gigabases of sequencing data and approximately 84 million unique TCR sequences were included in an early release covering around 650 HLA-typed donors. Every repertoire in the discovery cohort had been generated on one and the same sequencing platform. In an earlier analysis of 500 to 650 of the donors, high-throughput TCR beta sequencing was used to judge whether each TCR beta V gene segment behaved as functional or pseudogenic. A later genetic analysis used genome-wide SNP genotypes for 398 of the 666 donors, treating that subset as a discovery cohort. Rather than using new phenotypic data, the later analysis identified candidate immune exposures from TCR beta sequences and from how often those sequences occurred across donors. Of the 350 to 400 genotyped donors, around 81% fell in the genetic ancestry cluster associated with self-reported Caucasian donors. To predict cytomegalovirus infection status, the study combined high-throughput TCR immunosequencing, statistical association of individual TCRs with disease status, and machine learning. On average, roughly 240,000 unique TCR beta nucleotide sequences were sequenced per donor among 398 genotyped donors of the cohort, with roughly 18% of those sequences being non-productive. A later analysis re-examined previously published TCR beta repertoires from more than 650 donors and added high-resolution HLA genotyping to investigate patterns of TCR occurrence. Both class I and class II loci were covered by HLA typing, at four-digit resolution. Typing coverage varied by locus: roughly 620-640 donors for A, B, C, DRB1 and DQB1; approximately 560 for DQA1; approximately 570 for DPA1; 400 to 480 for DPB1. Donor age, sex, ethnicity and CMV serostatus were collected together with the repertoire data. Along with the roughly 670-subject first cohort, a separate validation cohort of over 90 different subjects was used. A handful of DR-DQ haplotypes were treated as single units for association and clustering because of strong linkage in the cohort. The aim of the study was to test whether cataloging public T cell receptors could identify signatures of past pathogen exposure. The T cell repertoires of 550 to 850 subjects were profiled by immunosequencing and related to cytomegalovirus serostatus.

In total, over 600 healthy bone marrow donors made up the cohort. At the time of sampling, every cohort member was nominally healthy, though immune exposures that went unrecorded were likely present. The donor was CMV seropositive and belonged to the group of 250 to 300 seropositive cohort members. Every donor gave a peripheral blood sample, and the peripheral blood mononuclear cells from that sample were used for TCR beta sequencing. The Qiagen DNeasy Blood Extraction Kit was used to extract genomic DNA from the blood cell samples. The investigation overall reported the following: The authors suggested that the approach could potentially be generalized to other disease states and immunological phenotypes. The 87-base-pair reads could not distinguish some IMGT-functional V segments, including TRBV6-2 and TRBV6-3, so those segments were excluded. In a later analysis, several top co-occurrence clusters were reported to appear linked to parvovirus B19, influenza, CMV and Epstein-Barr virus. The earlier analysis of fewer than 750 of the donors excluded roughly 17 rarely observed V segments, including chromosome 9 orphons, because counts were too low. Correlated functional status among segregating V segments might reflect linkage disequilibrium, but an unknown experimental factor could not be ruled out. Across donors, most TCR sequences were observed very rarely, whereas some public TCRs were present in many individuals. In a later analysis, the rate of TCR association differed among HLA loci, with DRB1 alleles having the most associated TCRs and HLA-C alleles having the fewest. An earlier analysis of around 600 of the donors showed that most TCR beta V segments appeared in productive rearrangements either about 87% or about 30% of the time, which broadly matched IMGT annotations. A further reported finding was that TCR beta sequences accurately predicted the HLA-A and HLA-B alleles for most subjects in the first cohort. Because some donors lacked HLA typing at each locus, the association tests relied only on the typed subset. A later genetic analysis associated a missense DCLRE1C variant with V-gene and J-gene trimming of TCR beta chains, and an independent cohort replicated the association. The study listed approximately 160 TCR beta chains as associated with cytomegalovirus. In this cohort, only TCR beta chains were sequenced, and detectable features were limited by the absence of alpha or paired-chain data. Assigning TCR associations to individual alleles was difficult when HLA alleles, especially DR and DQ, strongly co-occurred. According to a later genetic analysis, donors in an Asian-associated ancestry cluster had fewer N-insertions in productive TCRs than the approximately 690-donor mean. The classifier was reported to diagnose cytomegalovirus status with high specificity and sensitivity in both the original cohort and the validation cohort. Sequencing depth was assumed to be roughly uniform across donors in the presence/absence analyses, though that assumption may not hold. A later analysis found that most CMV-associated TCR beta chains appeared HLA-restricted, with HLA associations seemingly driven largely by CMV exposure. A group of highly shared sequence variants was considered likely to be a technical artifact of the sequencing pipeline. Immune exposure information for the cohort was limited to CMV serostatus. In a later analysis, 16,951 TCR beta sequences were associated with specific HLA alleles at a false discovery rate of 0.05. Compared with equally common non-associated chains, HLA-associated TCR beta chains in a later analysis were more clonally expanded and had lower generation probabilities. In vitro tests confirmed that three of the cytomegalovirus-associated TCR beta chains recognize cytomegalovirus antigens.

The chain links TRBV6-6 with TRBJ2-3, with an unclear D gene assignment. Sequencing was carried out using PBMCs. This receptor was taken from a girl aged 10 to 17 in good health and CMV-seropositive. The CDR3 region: CASSRSASTDTQYF. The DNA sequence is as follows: TGTGCCAGCAGCCGGAGCGCGAGCACAGATACGCAGTATTTT.